This entry concerns a single T cell receptor beta chain. Its target is not known. V was pared by 6 bases and J by 4 bases, with 12 bases between. From germline, CDR1 is LGHNT and CDR2 FRNRAP. The length of the CDR3 is 13 residues. This sample was taken from a study of T cell responses to AZD1222 COVID-19 vaccine. Profiled with immunoSEQ multiplex PCR; TCRdb holds only in-frame clones, not every one. The table shows some 150,000 clones, with 88% occurring only once. General observations from the study: Repertoires were obtained only post-peak T cell response.

The V gene is TRBV12-5, the J gene TRBJ1-1; tentative D call: TRBD1 (6 bases). This clonotype was obtained from an adult who received the MenACWY meningococcal vaccine as a control. Specimen: peripheral blood, collected 28 days after the second dose of the MenACWY control vaccine. CDR3 DNA: TGTGCTAGTGGCCCTACAGGGTCCACTGAAGCTTTCTTT. It translates to CASGPTGSTEAFF.